A single sample is the source of the 30 T cell receptor beta chains below, sequenced in a study of cytomegalovirus exposure and HLA in healthy donors. Amplification used 60 Vbeta primers and 13 Jbeta primers. This table comes from immunoSEQ multiplex PCR, and its TCRdb copy is limited to in-frame clones, with some not included. The data show more than 25,000 clones, about three fifths seen once. The source material was PBMCs. Receptor source: a male donor in good health and CMV-seropositive.

The chain is built from TRBV18 and TRBJ2-3; possibly TRBD2 for D (7 bases). The V end lost 2 bases, the J end lost 4 bases, and 13 bases lay between the germline ends. Germline CDR1 is KGHSH and CDR2 is LQKENI. The length of the CDR3 is 15 residues. The CDR3 coding sequence is TGTGCCAGCTCACCAAGGGCGGGGGCCCCAGATACGCAGTATTTT. Its protein is CASSPRAGAPDTQYF.

V and J are TRBV4-2 and TRBJ2-7; TRBD1 matches at 8 bases. Germline trimming cut 3 bases from V and 2 bases from J; bases unmatched to any gene: 6. The CDR3 runs to 15 residues. Germline values: CDR1 LGHNA, CDR2 YNFKEQ. The CDR3: CASSHRTGFTYEQYF. The CDR3 coding sequence is TGTGCCAGCAGCCACCGGACAGGGTTCACCTACGAGCAGTACTTC.

The chain recombines TRBV7-9 with TRBJ2-3; D is unresolved. Germline V lookup: CDR1 SEHNR, CDR2 FQNEAQ (reference sequence). The CDR3 contains 16 residues. The V end lost 4 bases, the J end lost 6 bases, and 20 bases lay between the germline ends. CDR3 protein: CASSSVLQNFGDTQYF. CDR3 DNA sequence: TGTGCCAGCAGCTCCGTACTACAAAATTTTGGTGATACGCAGTATTTT. The whole variable domain, filled in from reference TRBV7-9 and TRBJ2-3, reads DTGVSQNPRHKITKRGQNVTFRCDPISEHNRLYWYRQTLGQGPEFLTYFQNEAQLEKSRLLSDRFSAERPKGSFSTLEIQRTEQGDSAMYLCASSSVLQNFGDTQYFGPGTRLTVL.

Many counts were recorded for this clone. The rearrangement joins TRBV5-6 to TRBJ2-1; maybe TRBD2 (6 bases). Trimming cost V 4 bases and J 4 bases, with 12 bases left between them. CDR1 is SGHDT, CDR2 YYEEEE, per germline. The CDR3 contains 14 residues. DNA for the CDR3: TGTGCCAGCAGCGGCGGGACTCGATACAATGAGCAGTTCTTC. It translates to CASSGGTRYNEQFF.

The rearrangement links TRBV15 to TRBJ2-3; 8 bases fit TRBD2. The CDR3 contains 14 residues. Germline assignment: CDR1 LNHNV and CDR2 YYDKDF (reference sequence). Germline trimming cut 3 bases from V and 8 bases from J; bases unmatched to any gene: 7. The CDR3 DNA sequence: TGTGCCACCAGCAGGACTAGCGAGGCCGGTACGCAGTATTTT. It encodes CATSRTSEAGTQYF.

This clone has just a few counts. This chain joins TRBV4-2 and TRBJ2-3, with 10 bases matching TRBD2. Germline-derived CDR1 and CDR2 are LGHNA and YNFKEQ. The CDR3 runs to 20 residues. V shed 0 bases, J shed 2 bases, and the junction held 14 bases outside the gene matches. DNA for the CDR3: TGTGCCAGCAGCCAAGAGGGGGGGGTTAGGACTAGCGGATTCACAGATACGCAGTATTTT. Translating gives CASSQEGGVRTSGFTDTQYF.

In this sample, this clone turned up many times. V gene TRBV28 combines with J gene TRBJ2-7, with 9 bases fitting TRBD1. V dropped 7 bases and J dropped 4; count of bases not matched to a gene: 20. CDR3 length: 18 residues. Germline V gives CDR1 MDHEN, CDR2 SYDVKM. CDR3 residues: CASTARWTGVIWGYEQYF. The CDR3 bases are TGTGCCAGCACCGCGAGGTGGACAGGGGTTATTTGGGGGTACGAGCAGTACTTC.

This clone was seen more than once but under ten times. The gene calls are TRBV6-6 and TRBJ2-7; TRBD1 matches 7 bases. The germline gives CDR1 MNHNY, CDR2 SVGAGI (reference sequence). The junction had 5 bases not matched to a gene; V was cut back by 2 bases and J by 1 base. CDR3 size: 15 residues. In DNA form, the CDR3 reads TGTGCCAGCAGTTACACCGGGACAGCATCCTACGAGCAGTACTTC. Translation: CASSYTGTASYEQYF.

This rearrangement joins TRBV10-3 to TRBJ2-1, with TRBD2 as a possible D gene (5 bases). The CDR3 has 14 residues. V was cut by 8 bases and J by 3 bases, with 14 bases left in between. Germline V lookup: CDR1 ENHRY, CDR2 SYGVKD. CDR3 nucleotide sequence: TGTGCCATCGCCACGAGGGAATTCTACAATGAGCAGTTCTTC. This sequence encodes CAIATREFYNEQFF.

The chain couples TRBV28 to TRBJ1-5; D may be TRBD1 (5 bases). Trimming stripped 10 bases from V and 7 bases from J, with 17 bases between. Per germline, CDR1 MDHEN and CDR2 SYDVKM. The CDR3 runs 13 residues. In DNA, the CDR3 is TGTGCCACCTGGGGCATCTGGAACCAGCCCCAGCATTTT. It yields the protein CATWGIWNQPQHF.

The rearrangement uses TRBV19 and TRBJ1-1; no clear D. Trimming stripped 6 bases from V and 0 bases from J, with 26 bases between. The CDR3 has 19 amino acids. The germline CDR1 and CDR2 sequences are LNHDA and SQIVND (reference sequence). DNA for the CDR3: TGTGCCAGTAGGGGGAGAAAAGGCCGAACCGGAGAGATGAACACTGAAGCTTTCTTT. Translating it yields CASRGRKGRTGEMNTEAFF.

The rearrangement joins TRBV6-1 to TRBJ2-7, with TRBD1 identical over 7 bases. The V segment lost 1 base and the J segment 5 bases; nucleotides outside the gene matches: 8. CDR1 and CDR2 (germline): MNHNS, SASEGT. CDR3 size: 15 residues. The CDR3 here is CASSEDEGGADEQYF. CDR3 DNA sequence: TGTGCCAGCAGTGAAGACGAAGGGGGCGCGGACGAGCAGTACTTC.

V is TRBV5-6 and J is TRBJ2-7, with 9 bases aligning to TRBD1. Looked up from germline, CDR1 is SGHDT and CDR2 is YYEEEE. The CDR3 has 16 residues. The junction had 13 bases not matched to a gene; V was cut back by 4 bases and J by 5 bases. The CDR3 loop reads CASSKIPGQGKDEQYF. In DNA form, the CDR3 reads TGTGCCAGCAGCAAAATACCGGGACAGGGAAAGGACGAGCAGTACTTC.

This clone has only one observation. The chain couples TRBV25-1 to TRBJ1-2; 10 nucleotides agree with TRBD1. The CDR3 covers 12 residues. The V gene end was trimmed by 7 bases and the J gene end by 8 bases; junction bases not matched to a gene: 4. Per the germline V gene, CDR1 is MGHDK and CDR2 is SYGVNS. The CDR3 DNA reads TGTGCCAGCACTGGGACAGGGGTCGGCTACACCTTC. It translates to CASTGTGVGYTF.

This rearrangement joins TRBV7-2 to TRBJ2-3, with 12 bases aligning to TRBD2. With 1 base clipped from V and 5 bases from J, the junction kept 7 bases outside the gene matches. The CDR3 has 17 residues. The germline CDR1 and CDR2 sequences are SGHTA and FQGNSA. The CDR3, as DNA: TGTGCCAGCAGCTTAGTACCTAGCGGGAGGGGTATAGATACGCAGTATTTT. Protein: CASSLVPSGRGIDTQYF.

V is TRBV10-3 and J is TRBJ1-4; the D gene is possibly TRBD1 (6 bases). V was pared by 0 bases and J by 0 bases, with 17 bases between. Germline-derived CDR1 and CDR2 are ENHRY and SYGVKD. This CDR3 spans 19 amino acids. CDR3 nucleotides: TGTGCCATCAGTGAGTCCCCCCGGGACATTTGGACAACTAATGAAAAACTGTTTTTT. Translating gives CAISESPRDIWTTNEKLFF.

This clone has more than one count but fewer than ten. A junction end diverges from the germline sequence, so it may reflect a read error. The chain combines TRBV7-7 with TRBJ1-1; D gene unclear. CDR3 length: 13 amino acids. CDR1 and CDR2 from the germline V gene are SSHAT and FNYEAQ (reference sequence). The CDR3 nucleotides read TGTGATAGCAGATTTACAGTGAACCCTGAAGCTTTCTTT. Its translation: CDSRFTVNPEAFF.

The chain recombines TRBV6-1 with TRBJ1-1, with D possibly matching TRBD1 (5 bases). Germline V CDR1 and CDR2: MNHNS, SASEGT. The V and J ends lost 4 bases and 5 bases respectively, with 17 bases between them. The CDR3 length is 15 residues. CDR3 DNA sequence: TGTGCCAGCAGTGCCCCAGTTGGAAGGGGAACTGAAGCTTTCTTT. It encodes CASSAPVGRGTEAFF.

The chain recombines TRBV14 with TRBJ1-2, with 9 bases that match TRBD1. The V gene's germline CDR1 is SGHDN and CDR2 FVKESK. This CDR3 has 14 residues. Trimming took 6 bases from V and 4 from J; bases not matched to a gene: 6. CDR3 residues: CASSPDRGFYGYTF. The CDR3 DNA is TGTGCCAGCAGTCCGGACAGGGGTTTCTATGGCTACACCTTC.

V usage is TRBV19 and J usage is TRBJ2-4; D is ambiguous. CDR1 is LNHDA, CDR2 SQIVND, per germline (reference sequence). The CDR3 covers 16 residues. V lost 5 bases, J lost 0 bases, and 14 bases lay in between. CDR3 nucleotides: TGTGCCAGTAGTGGGTCGTGGGCCTCAGCCAAAAACATTCAGTACTTC. Amino acids: CASSGSWASAKNIQYF. Looking up the rest from reference TRBV19 and TRBJ2-4 gives the full variable domain: DGGITQSPKYLFRKEGQNVTLSCEQNLNHDAMYWYRQDPGQGLRLIYYSQIVNDFQKGDIAEGYSVSREKKESFPLTVTSAQKNPTAFYLCASSGSWASAKNIQYFGAGTRLSVL.

V and J are TRBV7-8 and TRBJ2-1, with D uncertain. CDR3 size: 17 residues. Germline lookup yields CDR1 SGHVS and CDR2 FQNEAQ. Trimming cost V 2 bases and J 0 bases, with 14 bases left between them. The CDR3 loop is CASSLRAIPYSYNEQFF. For the CDR3, the DNA is TGTGCCAGCAGCTTAAGAGCTATCCCCTACTCCTACAATGAGCAGTTCTTC. The whole variable domain, filled in from reference TRBV7-8 and TRBJ2-1, reads GAGVSQSPRYKVAKRGQDVALRCDPISGHVSLFWYQQALGQGPEFLTYFQNEAQLDKSGLPSDRFFAERPEGSVSTLKIQRTQQEDSAVYLCASSLRAIPYSYNEQFFGPGTRLTVL.

The chain is built from TRBV21-1 and TRBJ1-2; the listed D gene, TRBD1, was not tested against the DNA. TRBV21-1 constitutes a pseudogene. The CDR3 runs 14 residues. CDR3 nucleotide sequence: TGTGCCAGCAGCAAAGGGGGCAGGGGGCGAGGCTACACCTTC. This sequence encodes CASSKGGRGRGYTF.

The rearrangement joins TRBV7-3 to TRBJ2-5; 7 bases are shared with TRBD2. V was pared by 2 bases and J by 4 bases, with 7 bases of the junction left unmatched. Germline lookup yields CDR1 SGHTA and CDR2 FQGTGA. The CDR3 loop spans 15 amino acids. As DNA, the CDR3 is TGTGCCAGCAGCTTAGGCGGGAGTGCCGGAGAGACCCAGTACTTC. It is translated as CASSLGGSAGETQYF.

This clone has just a few counts. V usage is TRBV2 and J usage is TRBJ2-5, with a tentative D call TRBD2 (6 bases). The CDR3 is 15 residues long. Germline-derived CDR1 and CDR2 are SNHLY and FYNNEI. V was clipped by 2 bases and J by 2 bases, with 12 bases between them. CDR3 sequence: CASSESAGGQETQYF. DNA for the CDR3: TGTGCCAGCAGTGAAAGCGCCGGGGGACAAGAGACCCAGTACTTC.

The rearrangement links TRBV19 to TRBJ1-5; 7 positions match TRBD1. The CDR3 length is 14 residues. Trimming cost V 5 bases and J 6 bases; bases outside gene matches: 7. Germline lookup yields CDR1 LNHDA and CDR2 SQIVND (reference sequence). This CDR3 reads CASSPQQGTQPQHF. The CDR3 nucleotides read TGTGCCAGTAGTCCTCAACAGGGGACTCAGCCCCAGCATTTT.

This clone was seen only a few times. This chain connects TRBV7-8 to TRBJ2-7; D is unresolved. Germline CDR1 SGHVS, CDR2 FQNEAQ. The CDR3 runs to 12 residues. V lost 3 bases to trimming and J lost 7 bases, with 10 bases between them. Here the CDR3 DNA reads TGTGCCAGCAGCTTGGGCCGTGGGGAGCAGTACTTC. It translates to CASSLGRGEQYF.

The genes are TRBV4-1 and TRBJ2-2, with D possibly being TRBD2 (6 bases). The CDR3 runs 16 residues. Germline loops: CDR1 MGHRA, CDR2 YSYEKL. The V and J ends lost 0 bases and 7 bases respectively, with 15 bases between them. In nucleotides, the CDR3 is TGCGCCAGCAGCCAAGATGGAGGGAGTTACATCGGGGAGCTGTTTTTT. Amino acids: CASSQDGGSYIGELFF.

This clone was seen a handful of times. The chain joins TRBV6-1 to TRBJ1-5; D is possibly TRBD1 (6 bases). With 8 bases removed from V and 1 base from J, the gap between germline ends came to 15 bases. The CDR3 spans 15 residues. CDR1 and CDR2 from the germline V gene are MNHNS and SASEGT. CDR3 DNA: TGTGCCAGCCAACAGGGCCAAGAGAGCAATCAGCCCCAGCATTTT. Its protein is CASQQGQESNQPQHF.

This rearrangement joins TRBV28 to TRBJ1-1, with a tentative D call TRBD1 (6 bases). The ends were cut back, 6 bases at V and 6 bases at J, with 11 bases in the middle. Germline V gene data show CDR1 as MDHEN and CDR2 as SYDVKM. The CDR3 contains 12 residues. The CDR3 protein is CASRKQGSEAFF. DNA of the CDR3: TGTGCCAGCAGGAAACAGGGTTCTGAAGCTTTCTTT. Complete variable domain (other parts from reference TRBV28 and TRBJ1-1): DVKVTQSSRYLVKRTGEKVFLECVQDMDHENMFWYRQDPGLGLRLIYFSYDVKMKEKGDIPEGYSVSREKKERFSLILESASTNQTSMYLCASRKQGSEAFFGQGTRLTVV.

V gene TRBV5-6 combines with J gene TRBJ1-5; D unresolved. V was shortened by 0 bases and J by 6 bases, with 10 bases between the two germline ends. The germline V gene encodes CDR1 SGHDT and CDR2 YYEEEE. This CDR3 is 14 amino acids long. The CDR3 spells CASSLGLKGQPQHF. In nucleotides, the CDR3 is TGTGCCAGCAGCTTGGGACTAAAGGGTCAGCCCCAGCATTTT.